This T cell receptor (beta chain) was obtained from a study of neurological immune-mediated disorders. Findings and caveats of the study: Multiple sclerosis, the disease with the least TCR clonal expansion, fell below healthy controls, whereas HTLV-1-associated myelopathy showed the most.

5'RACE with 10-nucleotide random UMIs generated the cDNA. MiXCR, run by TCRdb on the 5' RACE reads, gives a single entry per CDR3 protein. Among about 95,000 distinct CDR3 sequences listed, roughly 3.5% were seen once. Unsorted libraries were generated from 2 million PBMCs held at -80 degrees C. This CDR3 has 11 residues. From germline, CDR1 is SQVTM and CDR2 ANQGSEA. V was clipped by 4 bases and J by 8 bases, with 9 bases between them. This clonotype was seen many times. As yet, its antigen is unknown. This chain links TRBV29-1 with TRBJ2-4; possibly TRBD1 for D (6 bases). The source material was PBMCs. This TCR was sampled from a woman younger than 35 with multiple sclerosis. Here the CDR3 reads CSVGDTDIQYF. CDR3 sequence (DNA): TGCAGCGTTGGGGACACTGACATTCAGTACTTC.